What follows describes a single TCR beta chain. The data are from a study of identical twins. Trimming took 6 bases from V and 4 from J; bases not matched to a gene: 4. The CDR3 spans 13 residues. In TCRdb, the 5' RACE reads were re-called with MiXCR into one record per CDR3 protein. The data show some 1,600,000 distinct CDR3 sequences, with around a third seen just once and less than 0.35% held by the top ten. This chain connects TRBV12-3 or TRBV12-4 to TRBJ1-2, with 8 bases identical to TRBD1. Source material: cord blood. The clonotype comes from a newborn girl in good health. The CDR3 region has the DNA TGTGCCAGCAGGACAGGGGAGGTCTATGGCTACACCTTC. Amino acids: CASRTGEVYGYTF.